These 25 T cell receptor beta chains originate from one sample sequenced in a study of OX40 agonist ivuxolimab in advanced cancers. TCRdb's copy holds only in-frame clones and misses some; the assay was immunoSEQ multiplex PCR. The data contain about 19,000 clones, approximately 80% of them singletons. The input for sequencing was CD4+ or CD8+ T cells sorted from blood, taken in a trial of the OX40 agonist ivuxolimab. Receptors were obtained from an adult with an advanced solid tumor such as melanoma, head and neck, liver or kidney cancer.

This clone was seen only once. CDR3 residues: CASRLAGQLYEQYF. CDR3 nucleotides: TGTGCCAGCAGGCTCGCGGGACAGCTCTACGAGCAGTACTTC. The rearrangement joins TRBV27 to TRBJ2-7; tentatively, D is TRBD1 (7 bases). CDR3 length: 14 amino acids. V lost 6 bases, J lost 3 bases, and 15 bases lay in between. Germline CDR1 and CDR2: MNHEY and SMNVEV (reference sequence).

V gene TRBV7-2 combines with J gene TRBJ2-7; TRBD1 aligns across 7 bases. The CDR3 sequence is 18 residues long. V was pared by 5 bases and J by 4 bases, with 20 bases of the junction left unmatched. The germline CDR1 and CDR2 sequences are SGHTA and FQGNSA. This CDR3 is CASSEADWLGRGRYEQYF. The CDR3 coding sequence is TGTGCCAGCAGCGAAGCGGACTGGCTGGGCAGGGGGAGATACGAGCAGTACTTC.

The rearrangement links TRBV4-3 to TRBJ2-1; the match to TRBD2 covers 11 bases. V gave up 3 bases and J gave up 9 bases; unmatched junction bases: 10. This CDR3 comprises 16 residues. Germline V gene sequence: CDR1 LGHNA, CDR2 YSLEER. CDR3 nucleotide sequence: TGCGCCAGCAGCCATCTGGTAGCGGGAGGGTCTCTTGAGCAGTTCTTC. The encoded protein is CASSHLVAGGSLEQFF.

This chain links TRBV6-5 with TRBJ2-2, with TRBD1 matching 12 bases. The CDR3 runs 14 residues. With 8 bases clipped from V and 6 bases from J, the junction kept 4 bases outside the gene matches. The V gene's germline CDR1 is MNHEY and CDR2 SVGAGI. The CDR3 nucleotides are TGTGCCAGCGGGGGACAGGGGGCGTCCGGGGAGCTGTTTTTT. It encodes CASGGQGASGELFF.

The CDR3 DNA reads TGTGCCAGCAGCGGTGGGACTACCACAGATACGCAGTATTTT. Protein sequence: CASSGGTTTDTQYF. V usage is TRBV9 and J usage is TRBJ2-3; TRBD2 agrees at 7 bases. Germline CDR1 SGDLS, CDR2 YYNGEE. The CDR3 loop spans 14 amino acids. V gave up 3 bases and J gave up 2 bases; unmatched junction bases: 3.

V and J are TRBV27 and TRBJ2-1, with D possibly matching TRBD1 (6 bases). Deletions cut 3 bases from V and 0 bases from J, with 15 bases between. Germline V gene lookup returns CDR1 MNHEY and CDR2 SMNVEV (reference sequence). The CDR3 length is 17 residues. The CDR3 sequence: CASSFFPSRGSYNEQFF. CDR3 nucleotide sequence: TGTGCCAGCAGTTTTTTCCCCTCCAGGGGCTCCTACAATGAGCAGTTCTTC.

This sequence joins TRBV15 and TRBJ1-5, with D perhaps matching TRBD1 (5 bases). There are 17 residues in the CDR3. Trimming left V 0 bases short and J 3 bases short, with 15 bases between. Germline V gene lookup returns CDR1 LNHNV and CDR2 YYDKDF (reference sequence). The CDR3 region is CATSRDWAGWDNQPQHF. In DNA form, the CDR3 reads TGTGCCACCAGCAGAGATTGGGCAGGGTGGGACAATCAGCCCCAGCATTTT.

The chain recombines TRBV16 with TRBJ2-7; tentative D call: TRBD1 (6 bases). Trimming removed 0 bases from V and 4 bases from J, with 13 bases in between. Germline CDR1 reads KGHSY; CDR2 reads FQNENV. CDR3 length: 15 amino acids. CDR3 protein: CASSQSYPGQYEQYF. The CDR3 nucleotides read TGTGCCAGCAGCCAATCGTACCCAGGACAGTACGAGCAGTACTTC.

The chain uses TRBV5-5 and TRBJ2-1; D is perhaps TRBD1 (5 bases). Germline assignment: CDR1 SGHKS and CDR2 YYEKEE (reference sequence). Trimming removed 2 bases at V and 0 bases at J, with 9 bases between. The CDR3 is 15 residues long. CDR3: CASSFGASSYNEQFF. CDR3 in DNA: TGTGCCAGCAGCTTTGGGGCGTCCTCCTACAATGAGCAGTTCTTC.

The chain recombines TRBV7-8 with TRBJ2-3; 7 positions agree with TRBD1. The junction had 11 bases not matched to a gene; V was cut back by 5 bases and J by 6 bases. Germline V gene sequence: CDR1 SGHVS, CDR2 FQNEAQ. The CDR3 covers 15 residues. CDR3 in amino acids: CASSTGTAMSDTQYF. DNA of the CDR3: TGTGCCAGCAGCACCGGGACAGCCATGAGCGATACGCAGTATTTT.

This chain uses TRBV7-9 with TRBJ2-5, with a possible D match to TRBD1 (6 bases). The CDR3 extends over 14 amino acids. Deletions cut 4 bases from V and 4 bases from J, with 13 bases between. Germline V gives CDR1 SEHNR, CDR2 FQNEAQ (reference sequence). Here the CDR3 DNA reads TGTGCCAGCAGCTCATCGGGACATTTAGAGACCCAGTACTTC. As protein: CASSSSGHLETQYF. Together with reference TRBV7-9 and TRBJ2-5, the CDR3 gives the full variable domain: DTGVSQNPRHKITKRGQNVTFRCDPISEHNRLYWYRQTLGQGPEFLTYFQNEAQLEKSRLLSDRFSAERPKGSFSTLEIQRTEQGDSAMYLCASSSSGHLETQYFGPGTRLLVL.

This chain connects TRBV30 to TRBJ1-1; D perhaps matches TRBD1 (5 bases). Germline values: CDR1 GTSNPN, CDR2 SVGIG (reference sequence). Trimming removed 4 bases at V and 4 bases at J, with 28 bases between. The CDR3 consists of 18 residues. This chain's CDR3 is CAWNRESGDLDLGTEAFF. In DNA, the CDR3 is TGTGCCTGGAACCGGGAGTCGGGGGATCTTGATTTGGGCACTGAAGCTTTCTTT.

The chain recombines TRBV7-6 with TRBJ1-1; D might be TRBD1 (6 bases). The CDR3 is made up of 12 amino acids. Germline V gives CDR1 SGHVS, CDR2 FNYEAQ. V lost 5 bases and J 7 bases, leaving 11 bases between the germline ends. CDR3 sequence reads: CASSTGQHEAFF. The CDR3, as DNA: TGTGCCAGCAGCACTGGACAGCATGAAGCTTTCTTT.

The rearrangement uses TRBV19 and TRBJ2-1; weak D call: TRBD2 (7 bases). Germline V gene lookup returns CDR1 LNHDA and CDR2 SQIVND (reference sequence). The V and J ends lost 5 bases and 3 bases respectively, with 14 bases between them. The CDR3 is 15 amino acids. The CDR3 reads CASSPPGGYYNEQFF. The CDR3 DNA reads TGTGCCAGTAGTCCTCCGGGGGGCTACTACAATGAGCAGTTCTTC.

Here the CDR3 DNA reads TGTGCCAGCAACAGGGCGTATAGCAATCAGCCCCAGCATTTT. Protein product: CASNRAYSNQPQHF. V usage is TRBV2 and J usage is TRBJ1-5; a weak D match, TRBD1 (6 bases). Trimming left V 7 bases short and J 0 bases short, with 10 bases between. This CDR3 is 14 amino acids long. The germline V gene has CDR1 SNHLY and CDR2 FYNNEI.

Details on this clone: The same CDR3 can be traced to other DNA sequences in this sample. The chain joins TRBV7-9 to TRBJ2-2, with a tentative D call TRBD2 (5 bases). CDR1 and CDR2 from the germline V gene are SEHNR and FQNEAQ (reference sequence). The CDR3 has 12 amino acids. Written as DNA, the CDR3 is TGTAGTCTAGCACTTAACACCGGGGAGCTGTTTTTT. Translation: CSLALNTGELFF.

This chain links TRBV19 with TRBJ1-1; perhaps TRBD1 as D (5 bases). V shed 4 bases and J shed 0 bases, with 6 bases lying between them. CDR3 size: 13 residues. Germline V gene sequence: CDR1 LNHDA, CDR2 SQIVND (reference sequence). The DNA of the CDR3 is TGTGCCAGTAGTACAGGGCTGAACACTGAAGCTTTCTTT. Encoded protein: CASSTGLNTEAFF. The full variable domain, its missing parts supplied by reference TRBV19 and TRBJ1-1, is DGGITQSPKYLFRKEGQNVTLSCEQNLNHDAMYWYRQDPGQGLRLIYYSQIVNDFQKGDIAEGYSVSREKKESFPLTVTSAQKNPTAFYLCASSTGLNTEAFFGQGTRLTVV.

This chain connects TRBV30 to TRBJ1-5; 9 nucleotides agree with TRBD1. CDR3 length: 16 amino acids. V trimming: 3 bases; J trimming: 7 bases; junction bases outside the gene matches: 13. The V gene's germline CDR1 is GTSNPN and CDR2 SVGIG (reference sequence). Here the CDR3 DNA reads TGTGCCTGGAGCCCGACGGGACAGGGAGGACACCAGCCCCAGCATTTT. Its translation is CAWSPTGQGGHQPQHF.

This clone is medium-sized. The rearrangement uses TRBV9 and TRBJ2-7, with D perhaps given as TRBD1 or TRBD2 (6 bases each). This CDR3 contains 15 residues. Germline V gene lookup returns CDR1 SGDLS and CDR2 YYNGEE. V lost 0 bases and J 2 bases, leaving 12 bases between the germline ends. The DNA for the CDR3 is TGTGCCAGCAGCGTAGGGGGGGACACAACCTACGAGCAGTACTTC. Translating it yields CASSVGGDTTYEQYF.

The V and J genes are TRBV6-5 and TRBJ1-5, with D possibly being TRBD1 (6 bases). The CDR3 sequence is 15 residues long. The germline V and J ends were trimmed by 2 bases and 7 bases, with 15 bases remaining between them. CDR1 and CDR2 from the germline V gene are MNHEY and SVGAGI. CDR3 residues: CASSYGQGFRQPQHF. CDR3 in DNA: TGTGCCAGCAGTTACGGGCAGGGGTTCCGCCAGCCCCAGCATTTT.

The genes are TRBV7-6 and TRBJ1-3; TRBD1 agrees at 10 bases. CDR1 SGHVS and CDR2 FNYEAQ come from the germline V gene. The CDR3 runs 16 residues. The junction had 10 bases not matched to a gene; V was cut back by 5 bases and J by 6 bases. The chain's CDR3 is CASSTPGTGAENTIYF. The CDR3 DNA is TGTGCCAGCAGCACCCCCGGGACAGGGGCGGAAAACACCATATATTTT.

V usage is TRBV27 and J usage is TRBJ2-7, with 8 bases that match TRBD2. The CDR3 consists of 14 residues. CDR1 is MNHEY and CDR2 is SMNVEV in the germline V gene (reference sequence). V was pared by 8 bases and J by 6 bases, with 12 bases of the junction left unmatched. CDR3 DNA sequence: TGTGCCAGCTCCGGGACTAGTCTCCCTGGCGAGCAGTACTTC. Its protein product is CASSGTSLPGEQYF.

The V gene is TRBV7-5, the J gene TRBJ2-5. TRBV7-5 is tagged as a pseudogene. CDR3 length: 16 amino acids. The CDR3 loop is CASSSRATNAQETQYF. The DNA for the CDR3 is TGTGCCAGCAGCTCCCGGGCCACTAACGCCCAAGAGACCCAGTACTTC.

The gene calls are TRBV7-8 and TRBJ1-5, with a weak D call TRBD1 (5 bases). The CDR3 is made up of 15 amino acids. V lost 1 base and J 1 base, leaving 8 bases between the germline ends. The germline gives CDR1 SGHVS, CDR2 FQNEAQ. CDR3 nucleotides: TGTGCCAGCAGCTTAGACGGGGACAGCAATCAGCCCCAGCATTTT. Protein product: CASSLDGDSNQPQHF.

This chain connects TRBV4-3 to TRBJ1-2; TRBD1 matches 7 bases. There are 15 residues in the CDR3. V shed 0 bases, J shed 4 bases, and the junction held 5 bases outside the gene matches. Germline V CDR1 and CDR2: LGHNA, YSLEER. The CDR3 region is CASSQEDRVTYGYTF. The CDR3 coding sequence is TGCGCCAGCAGCCAAGAAGACAGGGTCACCTATGGCTACACCTTC.